The T cell receptor beta chain described here comes from a study of regulatory T cells in long-lasting Graves disease. Study-level findings and limits: A greater number of public clonotypes (approximately 2,700) was shared by persistent patients than by new patients (around 960).

The authors built TCR beta libraries using iRepertoire HTBI primers and Arm-PCR of CDR3 regions. TCRdb fed the multiplex PCR reads into MiXCR, producing one record per CDR3 protein. This sample yields over 400,000 distinct CDR3 sequences, of which 13% to 15% are seen a single time; around a sixth belongs to the top ten. Time point here: newly diagnosed GD, antithyroid drugs for less than 3 months. The TCR library was prepared using RNA isolated from PBMCs. About this clonotype: Its target is unknown. A read error may be the cause here, since a much bigger clone is one base away. Because it lacks the conserved phenylalanine or tryptophan at the end, this CDR3 is likely a read error.

The J segment lost 8 bases and the V segment lost 7 bases, leaving 5 bases of the junction unmatched. Germline V gene lookup returns CDR1 SNHLY and CDR2 FYNNEI. CDR3 length: 12 amino acids. The same data also went into a second study, on T cells in Graves' hyperthyroidism and ophthalmopathy. That work contributes: Diagnosis rested on symptoms, serum thyroxine and TRAb, thyroid ultrasound, and orbital computed tomography. The study used the HTBI primer set for a first-round RT-PCR of the TCR CDR3.

The origin of this receptor is a woman aged 50 to 60 with Graves disease. Sequenced here: peripheral blood mononuclear cells (PBMCs), sampled at new diagnosis, from a patient treated with antithyroid drugs. V is TRBV2 and J is TRBJ2-1; TRBD2 aligns across 7 bases. CDR3 residues: CASMRGSDEQFS. CDR3 nucleotide sequence: TGTGCCAGCATGCGCGGGAGCGATGAGCAGTTCTCC.